The following is a T cell receptor (beta chain) sequence with its context. The antigen is undetermined. Per germline, CDR1 LNHNV and CDR2 YYDKDF (reference sequence). V shed 0 bases, J shed 2 bases, and the junction held 13 bases outside the gene matches. The CDR3 sequence is 19 residues long. Produced via immunoSEQ multiplex PCR; TCRdb's table is partial and in-frame only. The profile covers 25,000 to 30,000 clones, with more than 60% appearing a single time and roughly 30% taken by the ten largest. The data originate from a study of STAT3 mutations in large granular lymphocyte leukemia. Across the whole study: Among longitudinally sequenced T-LGLL patients, roughly half had canonical activating STAT3 mutations detected. Approximately 40% of treated T-LGLL patients showed hematologic response to immunosuppression. Study observations and caveats: Every T-LGLL patient had at least one immunodominant TCRbeta clonotype. Suggested: STAT3 mutation was not the ancestral event for these clonal expansions. Clonal expansion was inferred from other time points because no sample existed at each clone's first appearance.

Input material: peripheral blood mononuclear cells. The source of this sequence is a woman in her 50s with T-cell large granular lymphocyte leukemia. Some clones in this sample may be carry-over from other donors' samples. The chain is built from TRBV15 and TRBJ2-1; 7 bases agree with TRBD2. The CDR3: CATSRDPPTSSPTYNEQFF. The DNA for the CDR3 is TGTGCCACCAGCAGAGATCCCCCGACTAGCTCCCCCACCTACAATGAGCAGTTCTTC.